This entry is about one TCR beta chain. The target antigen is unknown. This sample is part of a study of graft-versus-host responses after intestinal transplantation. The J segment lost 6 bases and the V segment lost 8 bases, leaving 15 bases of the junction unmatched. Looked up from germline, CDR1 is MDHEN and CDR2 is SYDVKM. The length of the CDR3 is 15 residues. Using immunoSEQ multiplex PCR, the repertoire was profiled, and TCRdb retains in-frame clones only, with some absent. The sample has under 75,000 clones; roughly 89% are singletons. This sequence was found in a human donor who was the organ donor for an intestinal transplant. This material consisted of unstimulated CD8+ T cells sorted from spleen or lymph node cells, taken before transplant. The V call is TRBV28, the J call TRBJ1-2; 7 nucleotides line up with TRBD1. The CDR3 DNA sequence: TGTGCCAGCGAACCGATTACATCACAGGGGAATGGCTACACCTTC. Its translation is CASEPITSQGNGYTF.